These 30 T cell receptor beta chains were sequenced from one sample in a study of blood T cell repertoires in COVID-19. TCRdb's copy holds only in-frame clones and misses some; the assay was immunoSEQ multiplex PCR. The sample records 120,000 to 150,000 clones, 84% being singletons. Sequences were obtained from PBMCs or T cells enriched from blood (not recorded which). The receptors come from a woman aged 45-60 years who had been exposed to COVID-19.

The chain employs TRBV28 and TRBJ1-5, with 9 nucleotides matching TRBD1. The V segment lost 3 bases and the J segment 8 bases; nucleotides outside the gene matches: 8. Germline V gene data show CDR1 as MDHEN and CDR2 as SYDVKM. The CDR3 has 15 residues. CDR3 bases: TGTGCCAGCAGTTTGGGGGACAGGGCGCAGAAGCCCCAGCATTTT. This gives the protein CASSLGDRAQKPQHF.

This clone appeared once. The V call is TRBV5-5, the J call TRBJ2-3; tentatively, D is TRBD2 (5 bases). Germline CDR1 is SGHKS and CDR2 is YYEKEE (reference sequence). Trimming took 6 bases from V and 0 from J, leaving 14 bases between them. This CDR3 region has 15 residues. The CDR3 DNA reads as TGTGCCAGCACCCCGTTCGGGATCAGCACAGATACGCAGTATTTT. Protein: CASTPFGISTDTQYF.

The CDR3 nucleotides read TGTGCCAGCAGCCGGACTAGCGGGAGGAATGAGCAGTTCTTC. Amino acids: CASSRTSGRNEQFF. The chain joins TRBV28 to TRBJ2-1, with TRBD2 matching over 14 bases. Germline CDR1 MDHEN, CDR2 SYDVKM. J gave up 7 bases and V 6 bases, and 2 bases lay outside the gene matches. The CDR3 is 14 residues long. Full variable domain (remainder filled in from reference TRBV28 and TRBJ2-1): DVKVTQSSRYLVKRTGEKVFLECVQDMDHENMFWYRQDPGLGLRLIYFSYDVKMKEKGDIPEGYSVSREKKERFSLILESASTNQTSMYLCASSRTSGRNEQFFGPGTRLTVL.

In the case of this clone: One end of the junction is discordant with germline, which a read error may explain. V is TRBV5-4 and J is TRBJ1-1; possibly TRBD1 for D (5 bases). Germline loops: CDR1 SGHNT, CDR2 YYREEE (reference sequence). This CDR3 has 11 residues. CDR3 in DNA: TGTGCCAGCAGCTTAAACAGGAAGCTGCTCTTT. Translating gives CASSLNRKLLF.

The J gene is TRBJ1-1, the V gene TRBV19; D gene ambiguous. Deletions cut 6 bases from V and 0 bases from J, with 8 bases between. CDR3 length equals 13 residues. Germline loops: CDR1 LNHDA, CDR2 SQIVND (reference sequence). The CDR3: CASRSTVNTEAFF. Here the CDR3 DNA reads TGTGCCAGTAGATCCACAGTGAACACTGAAGCTTTCTTT. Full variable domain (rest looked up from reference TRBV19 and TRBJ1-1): DGGITQSPKYLFRKEGQNVTLSCEQNLNHDAMYWYRQDPGQGLRLIYYSQIVNDFQKGDIAEGYSVSREKKESFPLTVTSAQKNPTAFYLCASRSTVNTEAFFGQGTRLTVV.

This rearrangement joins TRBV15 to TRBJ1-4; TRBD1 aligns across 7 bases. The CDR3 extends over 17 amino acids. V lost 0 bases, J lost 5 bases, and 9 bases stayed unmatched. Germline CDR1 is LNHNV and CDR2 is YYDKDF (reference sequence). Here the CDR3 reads CATSRDEKGARNEKLFF. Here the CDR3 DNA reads TGTGCCACCAGCAGAGATGAAAAGGGGGCTCGCAATGAAAAACTGTTTTTT. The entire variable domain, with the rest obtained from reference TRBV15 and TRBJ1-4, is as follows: DAMVIQNPRYQVTQFGKPVTLSCSQTLNHNVMYWYQQKSSQAPKLLFHYYDKDFNNEADTPDNFQSRRPNTSFCFLDIRSPGLGDTAMYLCATSRDEKGARNEKLFFGSGTQLSVL.

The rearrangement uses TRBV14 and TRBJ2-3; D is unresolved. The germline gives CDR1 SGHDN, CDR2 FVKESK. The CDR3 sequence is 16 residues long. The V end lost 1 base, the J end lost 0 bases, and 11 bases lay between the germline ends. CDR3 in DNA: TGTGCCAGCAGCCAAGGCAGTAGCCCCAGCACAGATACGCAGTATTTT. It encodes CASSQGSSPSTDTQYF. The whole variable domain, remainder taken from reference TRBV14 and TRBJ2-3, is EAGVTQFPSHSVIEKGQTVTLRCDPISGHDNLYWYRRVMGKEIKFLLHFVKESKQDESGMPNNRFLAERTGGTYSTLKVQPAELEDSGVYFCASSQGSSPSTDTQYFGPGTRLTVL.

CDR3 DNA: TGCGCCAGCAGCTACCCCCGGACAGCTGGTGAGCAGTTCTTC. Translating gives CASSYPRTAGEQFF. V gene TRBV5-1 combines with J gene TRBJ2-1, with a tentative D call TRBD1 (6 bases). This CDR3 region has 14 residues. V lost 3 bases to trimming and J lost 9 bases, with 16 bases between them. Germline CDR1 is SGHRS and CDR2 is YFSETQ.

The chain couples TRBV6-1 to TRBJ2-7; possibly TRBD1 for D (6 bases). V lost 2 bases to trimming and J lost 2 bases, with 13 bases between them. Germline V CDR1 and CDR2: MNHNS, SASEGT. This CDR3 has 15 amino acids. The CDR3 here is CASSESWGPTYEQYF. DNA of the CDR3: TGTGCCAGCAGTGAAAGCTGGGGGCCAACCTACGAGCAGTACTTC.

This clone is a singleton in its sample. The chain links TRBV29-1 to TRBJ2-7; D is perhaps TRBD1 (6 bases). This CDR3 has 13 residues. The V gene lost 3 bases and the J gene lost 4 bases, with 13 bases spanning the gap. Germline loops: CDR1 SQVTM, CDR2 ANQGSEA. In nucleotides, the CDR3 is TGCAGCGTTGAGGCAGGGGCACCTTACGAGCAGTACTTC. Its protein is CSVEAGAPYEQYF.

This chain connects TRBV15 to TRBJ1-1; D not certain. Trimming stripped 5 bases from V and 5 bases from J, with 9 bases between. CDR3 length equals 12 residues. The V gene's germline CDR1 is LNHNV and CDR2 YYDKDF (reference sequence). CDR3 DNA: TGTGCCACCAGCGGGTCCAGGACTGAAGCTTTCTTT. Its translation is CATSGSRTEAFF.

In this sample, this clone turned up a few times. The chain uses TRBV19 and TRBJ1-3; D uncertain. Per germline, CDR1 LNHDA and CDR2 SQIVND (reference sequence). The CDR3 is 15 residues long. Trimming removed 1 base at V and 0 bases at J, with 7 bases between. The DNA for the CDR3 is TGTGCCAGTAGTATAGCTACCCGCTCTGGAAACACCATATATTTT. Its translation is CASSIATRSGNTIYF.

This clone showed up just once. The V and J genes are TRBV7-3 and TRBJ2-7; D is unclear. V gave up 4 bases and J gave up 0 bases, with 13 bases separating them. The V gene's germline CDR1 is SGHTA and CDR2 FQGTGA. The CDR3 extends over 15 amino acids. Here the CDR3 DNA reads TGTGCCAGCAGCTACCTCCCTGGCGGCTCCTACGAGCAGTACTTC. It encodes CASSYLPGGSYEQYF. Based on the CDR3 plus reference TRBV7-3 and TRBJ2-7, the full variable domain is GAGVSQTPSNKVTEKGKYVELRCDPISGHTALYWYRQSLGQGPEFLIYFQGTGAADDSGLPNDRFFAVRPEGSVSTLKIQRTERGDSAVYLCASSYLPGGSYEQYFGPGTRLTVT.

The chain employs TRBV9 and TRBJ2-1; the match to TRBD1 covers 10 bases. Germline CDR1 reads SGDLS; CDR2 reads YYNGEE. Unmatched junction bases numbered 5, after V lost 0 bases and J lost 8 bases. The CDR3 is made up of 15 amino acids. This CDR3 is CASSVGTGGSYEQFF. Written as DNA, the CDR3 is TGTGCCAGCAGCGTAGGGACAGGGGGTAGCTATGAGCAGTTCTTC.

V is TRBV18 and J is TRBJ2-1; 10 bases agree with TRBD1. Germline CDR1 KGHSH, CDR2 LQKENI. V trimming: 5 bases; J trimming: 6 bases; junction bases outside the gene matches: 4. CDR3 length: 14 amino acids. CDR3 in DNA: TGTGCCAGCTCAGTGGGACAGGGGTCCAATGAGCAGTTCTTC. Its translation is CASSVGQGSNEQFF.

CDR3: CGGGSGAPRGDLHSPLHF. DNA of the CDR3: TGTGGCGGGGGCTCGGGGGCTCCCAGGGGAGACCTACATTCACCCCTCCACTTT. J is TRBJ1-6 and V is TRBV19, with D possibly being TRBD1 (6 bases). Germline V gene data show CDR1 as LNHDA and CDR2 as SQIVND (reference sequence). This CDR3 has 18 amino acids.

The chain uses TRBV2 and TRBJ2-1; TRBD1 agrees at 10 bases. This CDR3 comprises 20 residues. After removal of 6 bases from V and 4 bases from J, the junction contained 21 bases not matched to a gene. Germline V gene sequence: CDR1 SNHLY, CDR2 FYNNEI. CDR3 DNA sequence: TGTGCCAGCAGCCGTCTCCCGGGACAGGGGTTTATTTGGGCGTACAATGAGCAGTTCTTC. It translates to CASSRLPGQGFIWAYNEQFF. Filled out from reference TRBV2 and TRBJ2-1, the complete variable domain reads EPEVTQTPSHQVTQMGQEVILRCVPISNHLYFYWYRQILGQKVEFLVSFYNNEISEKSEIFDDQFSVERPDGSNFTLKIRSTKLEDSAMYFCASSRLPGQGFIWAYNEQFFGPGTRLTVL.

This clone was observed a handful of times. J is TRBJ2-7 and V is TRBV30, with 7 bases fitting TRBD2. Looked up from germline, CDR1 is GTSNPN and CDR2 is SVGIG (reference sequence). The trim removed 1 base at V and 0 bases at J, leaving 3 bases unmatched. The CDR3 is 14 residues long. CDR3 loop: CAWSGGGSSYEQYF. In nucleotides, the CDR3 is TGTGCCTGGAGTGGGGGGGGGAGCTCCTACGAGCAGTACTTC. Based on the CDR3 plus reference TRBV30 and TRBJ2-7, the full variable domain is SQTIHQWPATLVQPVGSPLSLECTVEGTSNPNLYWYRQAAGRGLQLLFYSVGIGQISSEVPQNLSASRPQDRQFILSSKKLLLSDSGFYLCAWSGGGSSYEQYFGPGTRLTVT.

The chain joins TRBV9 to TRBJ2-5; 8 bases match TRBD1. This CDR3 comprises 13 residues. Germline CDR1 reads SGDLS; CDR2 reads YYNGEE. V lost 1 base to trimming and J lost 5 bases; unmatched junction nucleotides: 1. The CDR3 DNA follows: TGTGCCAGCAGCGTAACAGGGGGTGAGACCCAGTACTTC. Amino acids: CASSVTGGETQYF.

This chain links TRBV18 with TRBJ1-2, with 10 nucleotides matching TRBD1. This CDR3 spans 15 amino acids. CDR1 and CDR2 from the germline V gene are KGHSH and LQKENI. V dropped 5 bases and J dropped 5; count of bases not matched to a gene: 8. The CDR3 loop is CASSSRDRGEYGYTF. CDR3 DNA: TGTGCCAGCTCATCACGGGACAGGGGAGAGTATGGCTACACCTTC. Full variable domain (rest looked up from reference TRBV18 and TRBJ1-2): NAGVMQNPRHLVRRRGQEARLRCSPMKGHSHVYWYRQLPEEGLKFMVYLQKENIIDESGMPKERFSAEFPKEGPSILRIQQVVRGDSAAYFCASSSRDRGEYGYTFGSGTRLTVV.

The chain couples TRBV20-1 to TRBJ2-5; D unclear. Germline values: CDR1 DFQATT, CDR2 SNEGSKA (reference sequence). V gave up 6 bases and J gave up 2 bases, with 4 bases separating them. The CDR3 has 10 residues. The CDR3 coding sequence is TGCAGTGCGGCACAAGAGACCCAGTACTTC. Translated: CSAAQETQYF.

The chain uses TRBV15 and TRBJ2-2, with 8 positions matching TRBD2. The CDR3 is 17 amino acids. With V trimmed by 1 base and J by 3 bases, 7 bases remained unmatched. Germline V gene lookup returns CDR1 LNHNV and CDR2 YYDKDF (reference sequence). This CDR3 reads CATSRAPAGDDTGELFF. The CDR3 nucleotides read TGTGCCACCAGCAGAGCCCCAGCGGGAGACGACACCGGGGAGCTGTTTTTT.

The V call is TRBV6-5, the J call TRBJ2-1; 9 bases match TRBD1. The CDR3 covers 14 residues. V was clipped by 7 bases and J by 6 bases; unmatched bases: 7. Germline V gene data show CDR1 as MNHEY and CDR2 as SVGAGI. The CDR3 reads CASKAGQGGNEQFF. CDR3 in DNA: TGTGCCAGCAAGGCGGGACAGGGCGGCAATGAGCAGTTCTTC.

The CDR3 loop reads CASSQSDRVDYEQYF. CDR3 coding DNA: TGCGCCAGCAGCCAATCCGACAGGGTCGACTACGAGCAGTACTTC. This chain uses TRBV4-3 with TRBJ2-7; 7 nucleotides match TRBD1. This CDR3 comprises 15 residues. Per the germline V gene, CDR1 is LGHNA and CDR2 is YSLEER. The V and J ends lost 2 bases and 3 bases, in that order; junction bases with no gene match: 7.

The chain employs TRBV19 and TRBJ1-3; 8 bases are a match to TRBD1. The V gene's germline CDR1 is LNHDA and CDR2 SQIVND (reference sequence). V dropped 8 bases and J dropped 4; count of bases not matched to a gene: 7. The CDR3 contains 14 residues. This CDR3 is CASRYRGEGNTIYF. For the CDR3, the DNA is TGTGCCAGTCGATACAGGGGGGAAGGAAACACCATATATTTT.

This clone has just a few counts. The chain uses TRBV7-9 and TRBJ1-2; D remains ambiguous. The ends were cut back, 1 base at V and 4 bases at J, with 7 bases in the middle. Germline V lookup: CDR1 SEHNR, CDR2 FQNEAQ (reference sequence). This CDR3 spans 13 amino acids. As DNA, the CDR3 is TGTGCCAGCAGCTTAGTAGGGAGCTATGGCTACACCTTC. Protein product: CASSLVGSYGYTF.

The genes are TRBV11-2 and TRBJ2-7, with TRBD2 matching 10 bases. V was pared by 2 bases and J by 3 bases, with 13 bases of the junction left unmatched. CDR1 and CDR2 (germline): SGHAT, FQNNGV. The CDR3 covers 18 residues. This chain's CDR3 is CASSLLIQRGGYIYEQYF. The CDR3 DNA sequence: TGTGCCAGCAGCTTACTTATCCAGCGGGGGGGTTATATCTACGAGCAGTACTTC.

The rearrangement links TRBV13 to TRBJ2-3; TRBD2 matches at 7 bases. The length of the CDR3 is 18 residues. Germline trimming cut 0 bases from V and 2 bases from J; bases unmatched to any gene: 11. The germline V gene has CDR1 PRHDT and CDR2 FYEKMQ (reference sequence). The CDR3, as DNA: TGTGCCAGCAGCTTAGGCCGGGAGGCGGGAATCCACACAGATACGCAGTATTTT. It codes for CASSLGREAGIHTDTQYF.

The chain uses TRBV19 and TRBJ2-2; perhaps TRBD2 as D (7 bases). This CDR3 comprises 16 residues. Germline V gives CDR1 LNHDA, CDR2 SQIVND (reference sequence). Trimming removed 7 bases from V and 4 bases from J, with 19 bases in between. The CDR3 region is CASNREGTGATGELFF. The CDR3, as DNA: TGTGCCAGTAACAGGGAGGGGACCGGCGCCACCGGGGAGCTGTTTTTT.

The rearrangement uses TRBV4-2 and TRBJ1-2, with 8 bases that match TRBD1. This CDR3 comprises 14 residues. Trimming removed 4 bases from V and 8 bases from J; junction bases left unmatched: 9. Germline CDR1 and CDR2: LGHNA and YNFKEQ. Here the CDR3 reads CASSPPDRVNGYTF. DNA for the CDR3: TGTGCCAGCAGCCCCCCGGACAGGGTTAACGGCTACACCTTC.